The clone carrying this T cell receptor beta chain appeared many times. Its target is unknown. The data were taken from a study of CD8+CD57+ T cells in acquired aplastic anemia. An expansion of CD8+CD57+ cells by flow cytometry had been shown in patients chosen for sequencing. Blood was sampled before the patients had received any therapy. Profiles of TCR beta VDJ and CDR3 were generated from a genomic DNA template. One entry per CDR3 protein, called by TCRdb with MiXCR from the reads. The sample lists about 160,000 distinct CDR3 sequences, about half occurring once. This CDR3 comprises 16 residues. CDR1 and CDR2 (germline): SGHTA, FQGTGA. V was clipped by 5 bases and J by 1 base, with 16 bases between them. Study-wide results and limits: It was found that almost 30 CD8+ CDR3 sequences were shared between patients and controls. Researchers reported that CD8+ Simpson's diversity was not significantly different in patients versus controls.

The chain employs TRBV7-3 and TRBJ2-3; weak D call: TRBD2 (7 bases). Material for sequencing was sorted CD4+, CD8+, or CD8+CD57+ T cells (not recorded which) from PBMCs. The receptor was derived from a human donor with aplastic anemia. In DNA, the CDR3 is TGTGCCAGCAGCCCCCGAGGGGGGGCCGGCACAGATACGCAGTATTTT. Its protein is CASSPRGGAGTDTQYF.